This T cell receptor beta chain was profiled in a study of T cell repertoires in cytomegalovirus infection. Points from the study as a whole: Carriers of CMV plus the relevant HLA were identified by cumulative public TCR beta family frequency.

This clonotype was counted only a few times. Its antigen is not known. TCRdb redid the calling of the reads with MiXCR, one entry per CDR3 protein. The sample records just under 550,000 distinct CDR3 sequences, approximately 25% being singletons. The CDR3 extends over 16 amino acids. Trimming shortened V by 0 bases and J by 3 bases, and 13 bases separated the two germline ends. In germline, CDR1 is SGHTS, CDR2 YDEGEE. Sequencing was performed on PBMCs. The clonotype originates from a human donor in good health (CMV status not recorded). Some clones in this sample may be carry-over from other donors' samples. The gene calls are TRBV5-8 and TRBJ1-5; D unresolved. The CDR3 loop reads CASSLAQASFNQPQHF. CDR3 coding DNA: TGTGCCAGCAGCTTGGCGCAGGCGTCTTTCAATCAGCCCCAGCATTTT.